The 16 T cell receptor beta chains below all came from one sample that was sequenced in a study of shared clonotypes between healthy human individuals. Some clones are missing from TCRdb's copy, which holds only in-frame ones; the method was immunoSEQ multiplex PCR. The sample lists approximately 1.1 million clones; roughly 74% were seen once. Sequencing was done on a sample of memory CD4+ T cells from PBMCs. Documented subset: CD45RA-negative fraction. These receptors all stem from a man in his late teens or twenties in good health. Some clones in this sample may be carry-over from other donors' samples.

This chain connects TRBV7-2 to TRBJ1-4; D is unresolved. Per germline, CDR1 SGHTA and CDR2 FQGNSA. The CDR3 has 13 residues. The V end was cut by 0 bases, the J end by 1 base, with 0 bases between. CDR3 DNA sequence: TGTGCCAGCAGCTTAGCAACTAATGAAAAACTGTTTTTT. Translating it yields CASSLATNEKLFF. Variable domain in full (rest from reference TRBV7-2 and TRBJ1-4): GAGVSQSPSNKVTEKGKDVELRCDPISGHTALYWYRQSLGQGLEFLIYFQGNSAPDKSGLPSDRFSAERTGGSVSTLTIQRTQQEDSAVYLCASSLATNEKLFFGSGTQLSVL.

The chain recombines TRBV5-4 with TRBJ2-7, with TRBD2 matching 14 bases. CDR3 length: 15 amino acids. Trimming took 3 bases from V and 4 from J; bases not matched to a gene: 3. Germline V lookup: CDR1 SGHNT, CDR2 YYREEE (reference sequence). CDR3 loop: CASSSGLAGGYEQYF. CDR3 bases: TGTGCCAGCAGCTCCGGACTAGCGGGAGGTTACGAGCAGTACTTC.

The chain joins TRBV7-2 to TRBJ2-5, with D tentatively TRBD1 (7 bases). From germline, CDR1 is SGHTA and CDR2 FQGNSA. The V end was cut by 7 bases, the J end by 5 bases, with 20 bases between. This CDR3 spans 15 amino acids. CDR3 in amino acids: CASTKAGTVLETQYF. DNA of the CDR3: TGTGCCAGCACCAAGGCGGGGACAGTGTTGGAGACCCAGTACTTC. Variable domain in full (rest from reference TRBV7-2 and TRBJ2-5): GAGVSQSPSNKVTEKGKDVELRCDPISGHTALYWYRQSLGQGLEFLIYFQGNSAPDKSGLPSDRFSAERTGGSVSTLTIQRTQQEDSAVYLCASTKAGTVLETQYFGPGTRLLVL.

The DNA of the CDR3 is TGCGCCAGCAGCGTTCTGGCTTCCTCTAGCACAGATACGCAGTATTTT. It translates to CASSVLASSSTDTQYF. The J gene is TRBJ2-3, the V gene TRBV5-1; D not certain. The V end lost 4 bases, the J end lost 0 bases, and 15 bases lay between the germline ends. Germline V gene data show CDR1 as SGHRS and CDR2 as YFSETQ. CDR3 length: 16 residues.

This chain uses TRBV10-3 with TRBJ2-1; D tentatively reads TRBD1 or TRBD2 (6 bases each). The germline V gene has CDR1 ENHRY and CDR2 SYGVKD. This CDR3 contains 14 residues. Trimming cost V 9 bases and J 2 bases, with 14 bases left between them. As DNA, the CDR3 is TGTGCCATTTTTTCGGGGGCGACCTACAATGAGCAGTTCTTC. Its protein product is CAIFSGATYNEQFF.

The sample holds many counts of this clone. The chain is built from TRBV6-1 and TRBJ1-2; D not certain. CDR3 length: 10 amino acids. With 5 bases removed from V and 10 bases from J, the gap between germline ends came to 8 bases. Germline-derived CDR1 and CDR2 are MNHNS and SASEGT. Here the CDR3 DNA reads TGTGCCAGCAGTCTTCGGAACTACACCTTC. Protein product: CASSLRNYTF.

The chain has TRBV6-5 and TRBJ2-7; a weak D match, TRBD2 (6 bases). The CDR3 is 13 amino acids. Germline V gives CDR1 MNHEY, CDR2 SVGAGI. V lost 8 bases and J lost 1, with 12 bases in between. The CDR3 loop reads CASRPSASYEQYF. CDR3 nucleotides: TGTGCCAGCCGCCCTAGCGCGTCCTACGAGCAGTACTTC.

The rearrangement links TRBV11-2 to TRBJ2-7; TRBD1 agrees at 8 bases. V trimming: 1 base; J trimming: 0 bases; junction bases outside the gene matches: 2. Germline CDR1 SGHAT, CDR2 FQNNGV. CDR3 length: 15 residues. The CDR3 loop reads CASSLGTGLSYEQYF. Here the CDR3 DNA reads TGTGCCAGCAGCTTAGGGACAGGGCTCTCCTACGAGCAGTACTTC.

This clone was picked up one time. The CDR3 sequence is CASSPGRTTDTQYF. CDR3 DNA: TGTGCCAGCAGCCCCGGAAGAACGACAGATACGCAGTATTTT. The rearrangement links TRBV11-2 to TRBJ2-3; D uncertain. Trimming shortened V by 5 bases and J by 3 bases, and 12 bases separated the two germline ends. Germline V lookup: CDR1 SGHAT, CDR2 FQNNGV. This CDR3 comprises 14 residues.

J is TRBJ2-7 and V is TRBV5-1; TRBD1 matches at 8 bases. Germline lookup yields CDR1 SGHRS and CDR2 YFSETQ. V was pared by 4 bases and J by 0 bases, with 6 bases of the junction left unmatched. The CDR3 is 15 residues long. In DNA, the CDR3 is TGCGCCAGCAGCCCTCGACAGGGGACCTCCTACGAGCAGTACTTC. This gives the protein CASSPRQGTSYEQYF.

The chain combines TRBV7-2 with TRBJ1-2; D is unclear. The V end lost 7 bases, the J end lost 2 bases, and 14 bases lay between the germline ends. CDR3 length: 14 amino acids. From germline, CDR1 is SGHTA and CDR2 FQGNSA. In nucleotides, the CDR3 is TGTGCCAGCACCCCGACACGGGGAAACTATGGCTACACCTTC. Translated: CASTPTRGNYGYTF.

This chain joins TRBV30 and TRBJ1-2; 7 bases map to TRBD1. This CDR3 region has 13 residues. Germline V lookup: CDR1 GTSNPN, CDR2 SVGIG (reference sequence). Losses at the gene ends were 3 bases for V and 7 bases for J; bases not matched to a gene: 8. The CDR3 protein is CAWSQTGLGGYTF. The CDR3 bases are TGTGCCTGGAGCCAGACAGGGCTCGGTGGCTACACCTTC.

The J gene is TRBJ2-2, the V gene TRBV7-9; perhaps TRBD1 as D (6 bases). This CDR3 has 14 amino acids. Germline loops: CDR1 SEHNR, CDR2 FQNEAQ (reference sequence). The V and J ends lost 5 bases and 14 bases respectively, with 21 bases between them. Written as DNA, the CDR3 is TGTGCCAGCAGCGCAATATACAGGGAAAGGAATCTGTTTTTT. Translation: CASSAIYRERNLFF.

V and J are TRBV29-1 and TRBJ1-2, with 7 bases lining up with TRBD1. J was trimmed by 4 bases and V by 6 bases; bases with no gene match: 8. The CDR3 runs to 13 residues. The germline V gene has CDR1 SQVTM and CDR2 ANQGSEA. The CDR3: CSVETGVSYGYTF. CDR3 DNA sequence: TGCAGCGTCGAAACAGGGGTGAGCTATGGCTACACCTTC.

J is TRBJ2-2 and V is TRBV10-2; tentatively, D is TRBD1 (6 bases). Between the trimmed V and J ends, which lost 7 bases and 7 bases, there was a span of 22 bases. Germline-derived CDR1 and CDR2 are WSHSY and SAAADI. This CDR3 region has 16 residues. CDR3 sequence: CASIGGPAVVGGELFF. The CDR3 DNA reads as TGCGCCAGCATAGGGGGACCCGCCGTAGTGGGCGGGGAGCTGTTTTTT.

The J gene is TRBJ1-1, the V gene TRBV27; a possible D gene is TRBD1 (5 bases). V was shortened by 6 bases and J by 1 base, with 12 bases between the two germline ends. This CDR3 has 14 residues. Germline V lookup: CDR1 MNHEY, CDR2 SMNVEV (reference sequence). The CDR3 nucleotides are TGTGCCAGCAGAATGGGACGCTGGAACACTGAAGCTTTCTTT. Protein sequence: CASRMGRWNTEAFF.